The sequence of this T cell receptor (beta chain) was determined in a study of tumor-infiltrating lymphocytes in primary liver carcinoma. Turning to the study itself: Surgeons resected the patients' primary liver carcinomas.

Constant-region priming of approximately 0.55 ug total RNA yielded TCR beta cDNA. Three rounds of nested multiplex PCR with slightly modified ARM-PCR produced TCR beta libraries. Primers for the first two PCR rounds were TRBV1-TRBV30 forward primers and a C-beta reverse primer (10 cycles per round). TCRdb reanalysed the multiplex PCR reads using MiXCR and keeps one entry per CDR3 protein. Among about 330,000 distinct CDR3 sequences, 65% were seen once, and the ten largest hold 5.5% to 8%. This CDR3 has 13 amino acids. Trimming took off 1 base at V and 8 bases at J, with 10 bases between the two ends. Germline-derived CDR1 and CDR2 are MGHRA and YSYEKL. As for this clonotype: A read error is possible here, since a much larger clone lies one base away.

Unsorted whole blood supplied the RNA, and germline DNA was extracted too. This TCR came from a man aged 35-49 years with primary liver carcinoma and hepatitis B virus infection. This chain uses TRBV4-1 with TRBJ2-3; D is undetermined. Sample: peripheral blood. The CDR3 coding sequence is TGCGCCAGCAGCCAAGGACACTCAGTTACGCAGTATTTT. Its translation is CASSQGHSVTQYF.